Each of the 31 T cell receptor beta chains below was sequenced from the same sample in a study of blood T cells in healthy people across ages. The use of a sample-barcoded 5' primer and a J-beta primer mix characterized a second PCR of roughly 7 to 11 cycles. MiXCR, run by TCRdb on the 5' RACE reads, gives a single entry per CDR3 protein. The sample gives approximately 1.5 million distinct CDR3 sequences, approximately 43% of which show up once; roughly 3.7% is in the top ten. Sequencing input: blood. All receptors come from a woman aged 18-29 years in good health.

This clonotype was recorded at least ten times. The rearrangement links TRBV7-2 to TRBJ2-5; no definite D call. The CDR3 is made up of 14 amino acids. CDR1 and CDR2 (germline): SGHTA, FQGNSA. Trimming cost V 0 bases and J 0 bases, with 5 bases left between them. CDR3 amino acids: CASSLAGHQETQYF. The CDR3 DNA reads TGTGCCAGCAGCTTAGCGGGCCACCAAGAGACCCAGTACTTC.

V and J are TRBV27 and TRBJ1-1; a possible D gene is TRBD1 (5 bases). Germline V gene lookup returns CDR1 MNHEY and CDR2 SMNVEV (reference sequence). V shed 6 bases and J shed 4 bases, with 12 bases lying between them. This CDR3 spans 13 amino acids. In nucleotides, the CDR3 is TGTGCCAGCAGAGGCAGGGTTGCCACTGAAGCTTTCTTT. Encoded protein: CASRGRVATEAFF.

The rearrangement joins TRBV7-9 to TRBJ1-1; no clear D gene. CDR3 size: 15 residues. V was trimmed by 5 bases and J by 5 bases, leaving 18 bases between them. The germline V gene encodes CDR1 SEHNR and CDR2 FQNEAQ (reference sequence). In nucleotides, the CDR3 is TGTGCCAGCAGCGGCACGGGGAGCAGTGGGACTGAAGCTTTCTTT. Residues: CASSGTGSSGTEAFF.

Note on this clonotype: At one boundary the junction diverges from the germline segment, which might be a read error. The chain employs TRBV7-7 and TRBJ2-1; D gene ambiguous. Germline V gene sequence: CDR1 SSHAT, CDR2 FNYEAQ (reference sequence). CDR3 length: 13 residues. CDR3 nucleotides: TGTGCTAGCAGCCCCCCATCTACCAATGAGCAGTTCTTC. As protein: CASSPPSTNEQFF.

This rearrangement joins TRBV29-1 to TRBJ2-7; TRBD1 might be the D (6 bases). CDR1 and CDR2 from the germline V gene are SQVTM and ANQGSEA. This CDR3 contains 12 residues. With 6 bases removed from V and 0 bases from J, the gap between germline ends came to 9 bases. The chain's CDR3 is CSVRDNSYEQYF. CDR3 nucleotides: TGCAGCGTCCGGGACAACTCCTACGAGCAGTACTTC.

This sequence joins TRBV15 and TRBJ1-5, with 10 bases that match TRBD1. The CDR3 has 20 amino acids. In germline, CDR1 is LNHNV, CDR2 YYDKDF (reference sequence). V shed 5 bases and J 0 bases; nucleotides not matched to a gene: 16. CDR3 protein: CATSSFTPGQGLYSNQPQHF. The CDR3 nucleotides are TGTGCCACCAGCTCATTCACTCCGGGACAGGGGCTTTATAGCAATCAGCCCCAGCATTTT.

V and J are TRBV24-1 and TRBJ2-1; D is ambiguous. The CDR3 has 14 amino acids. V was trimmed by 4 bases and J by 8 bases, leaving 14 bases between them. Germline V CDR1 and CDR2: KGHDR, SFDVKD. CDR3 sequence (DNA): TGTGCCACCAGTGACCACTTCTTAGCCCATGAGCAGTTCTTC. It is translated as CATSDHFLAHEQFF.

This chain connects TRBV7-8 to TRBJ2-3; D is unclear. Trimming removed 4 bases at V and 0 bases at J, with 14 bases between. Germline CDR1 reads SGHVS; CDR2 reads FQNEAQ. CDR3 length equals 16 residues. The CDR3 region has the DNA TGTGCCAGCAGCTCAGGTTTACGCTACAGCACAGATACGCAGTATTTT. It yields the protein CASSSGLRYSTDTQYF.

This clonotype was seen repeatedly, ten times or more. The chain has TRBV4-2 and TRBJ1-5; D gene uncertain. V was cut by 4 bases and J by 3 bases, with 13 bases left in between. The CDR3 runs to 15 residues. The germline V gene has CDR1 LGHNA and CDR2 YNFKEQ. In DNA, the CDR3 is TGTGCCAGCAGCCGCCAGGACCAAGACAATCAGCCCCAGCATTTT. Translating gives CASSRQDQDNQPQHF.

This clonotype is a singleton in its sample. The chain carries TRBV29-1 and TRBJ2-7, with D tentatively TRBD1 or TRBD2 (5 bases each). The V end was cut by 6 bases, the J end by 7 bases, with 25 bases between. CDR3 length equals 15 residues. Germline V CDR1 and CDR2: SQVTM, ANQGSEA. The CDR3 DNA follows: TGCAGCGTCCGGGCAGCAGGGATCGACTACAATGAGCAGTACTTC. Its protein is CSVRAAGIDYNEQYF.

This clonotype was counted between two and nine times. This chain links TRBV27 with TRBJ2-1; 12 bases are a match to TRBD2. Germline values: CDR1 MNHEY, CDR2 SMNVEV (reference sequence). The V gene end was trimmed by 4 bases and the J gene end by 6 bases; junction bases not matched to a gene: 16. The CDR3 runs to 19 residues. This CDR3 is CASSSASGGAWDRGNEQFF. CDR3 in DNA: TGTGCCAGCAGTTCCGCTAGCGGGGGGGCTTGGGATAGAGGCAATGAGCAGTTCTTC.

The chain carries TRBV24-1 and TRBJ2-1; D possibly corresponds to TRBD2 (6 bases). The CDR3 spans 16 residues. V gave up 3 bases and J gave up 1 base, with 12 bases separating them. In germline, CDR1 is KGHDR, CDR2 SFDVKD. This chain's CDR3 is CATSDPGAGSYNEQFF. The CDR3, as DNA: TGTGCCACCAGTGATCCCGGGGCGGGATCCTACAATGAGCAGTTCTTC.

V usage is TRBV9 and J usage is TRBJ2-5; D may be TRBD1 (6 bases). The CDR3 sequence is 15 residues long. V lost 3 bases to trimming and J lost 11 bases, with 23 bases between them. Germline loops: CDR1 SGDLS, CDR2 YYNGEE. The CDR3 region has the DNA TGTGCCAGCAGCGCAAGACACAGGGTCAACAATGAGCAGTACTTC. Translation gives CASSARHRVNNEQYF.

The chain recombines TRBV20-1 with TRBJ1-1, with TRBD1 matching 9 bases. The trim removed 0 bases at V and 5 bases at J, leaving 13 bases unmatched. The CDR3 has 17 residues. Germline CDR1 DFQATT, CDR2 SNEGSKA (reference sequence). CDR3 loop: CSARDPLTGGESTEAFF. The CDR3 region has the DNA TGCAGTGCTAGAGATCCTCTGACAGGGGGAGAAAGTACTGAAGCTTTCTTT.

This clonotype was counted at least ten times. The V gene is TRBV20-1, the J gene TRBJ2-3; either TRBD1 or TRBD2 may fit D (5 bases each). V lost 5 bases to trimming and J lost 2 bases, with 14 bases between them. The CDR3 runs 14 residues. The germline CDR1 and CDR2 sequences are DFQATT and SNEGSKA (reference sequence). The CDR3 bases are TGCAGTGCTGGAGGTGGACACCACACAGATACGCAGTATTTT. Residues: CSAGGGHHTDTQYF.

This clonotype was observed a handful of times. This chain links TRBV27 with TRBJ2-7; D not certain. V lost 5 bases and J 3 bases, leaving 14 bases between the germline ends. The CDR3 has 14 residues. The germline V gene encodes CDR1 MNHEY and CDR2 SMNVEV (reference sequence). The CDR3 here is CASSNRGMGYEQYF. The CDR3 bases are TGTGCCAGCAGTAACAGAGGAATGGGCTACGAGCAGTACTTC.

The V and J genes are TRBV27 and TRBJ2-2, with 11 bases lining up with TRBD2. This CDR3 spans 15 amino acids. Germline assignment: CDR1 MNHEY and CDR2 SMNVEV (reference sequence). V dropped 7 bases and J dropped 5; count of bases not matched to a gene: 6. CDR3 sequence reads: CASTRTSGWTGELFF. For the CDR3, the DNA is TGTGCCAGCACGAGGACTAGCGGGTGGACCGGGGAGCTGTTTTTT.

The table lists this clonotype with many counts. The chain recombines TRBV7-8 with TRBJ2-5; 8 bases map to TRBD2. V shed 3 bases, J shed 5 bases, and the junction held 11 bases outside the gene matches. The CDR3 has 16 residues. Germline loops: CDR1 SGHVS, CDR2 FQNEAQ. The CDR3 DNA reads TGTGCCAGCAGCTTTCCCCCAAGCGGGGGAGCCGAGACCCAGTACTTC. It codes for CASSFPPSGGAETQYF.

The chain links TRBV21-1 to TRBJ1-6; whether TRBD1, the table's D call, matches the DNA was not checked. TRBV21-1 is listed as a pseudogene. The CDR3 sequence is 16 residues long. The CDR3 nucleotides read TGTGCCAGCAGCAAAAAACAGGGTCCTTATAATTCACCCCTCCACTTT. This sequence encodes CASSKKQGPYNSPLHF.

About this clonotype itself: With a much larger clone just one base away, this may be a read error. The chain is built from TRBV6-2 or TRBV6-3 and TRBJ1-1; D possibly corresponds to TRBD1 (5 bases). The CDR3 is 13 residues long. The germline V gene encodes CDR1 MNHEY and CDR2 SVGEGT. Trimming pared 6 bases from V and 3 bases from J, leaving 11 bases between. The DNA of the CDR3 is TGTGCCAGCAGCACCAGGGTATACACTGAAGCTTTCTTT. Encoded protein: CASSTRVYTEAFF.

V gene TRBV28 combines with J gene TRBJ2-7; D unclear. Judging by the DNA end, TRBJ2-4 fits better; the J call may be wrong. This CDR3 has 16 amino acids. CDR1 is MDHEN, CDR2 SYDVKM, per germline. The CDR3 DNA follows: TGTGCCAGCAGTTTATTTAAGGGCCGGCAGCGAAACATTCAGTACTTC. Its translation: CASSLFKGRQRNIQYF.

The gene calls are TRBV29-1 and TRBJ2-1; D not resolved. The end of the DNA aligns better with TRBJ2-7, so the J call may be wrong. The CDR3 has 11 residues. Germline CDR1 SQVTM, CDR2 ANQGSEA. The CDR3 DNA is TGCAGCGTTGAGAAATACAATGAGCAGTACTTC. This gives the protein CSVEKYNEQYF.

CDR3 DNA sequence: TGTGCCACCAGTGATGTCTCGGGACTTGAAGAGACCCAGTACTTC. The encoded protein is CATSDVSGLEETQYF. V and J are TRBV24-1 and TRBJ2-5; tentative D call: TRBD2 (6 bases). V gave up 3 bases and J gave up 3 bases, with 13 bases separating them. CDR3 length: 15 residues. The germline gives CDR1 KGHDR, CDR2 SFDVKD.

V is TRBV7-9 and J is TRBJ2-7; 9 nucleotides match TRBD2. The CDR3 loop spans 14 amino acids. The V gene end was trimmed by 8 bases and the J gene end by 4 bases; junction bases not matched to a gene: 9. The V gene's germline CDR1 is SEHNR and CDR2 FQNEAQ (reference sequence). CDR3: CASAFSGSPYEQYF. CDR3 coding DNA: TGTGCCAGCGCGTTTAGCGGGAGTCCATACGAGCAGTACTTC.

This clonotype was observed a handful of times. CDR3 DNA: TGCGCCAGCAGCCAAGGCTGGGGTGGTGAGCAGTTCTTC. Translating it yields CASSQGWGGEQFF. The genes are TRBV4-3 and TRBJ2-1; D is undetermined. V lost 1 base and J lost 9, with 10 bases in between. The CDR3 sequence is 13 residues long. Germline V CDR1 and CDR2: LGHNA, YSLEER.

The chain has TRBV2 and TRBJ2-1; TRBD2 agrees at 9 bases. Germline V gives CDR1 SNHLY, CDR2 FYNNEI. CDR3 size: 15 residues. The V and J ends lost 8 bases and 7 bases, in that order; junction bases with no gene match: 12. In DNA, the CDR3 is TGTGCCAGCCGGGGACTAGCCCCGGCAGTGAATGAGCAGTTCTTC. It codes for CASRGLAPAVNEQFF. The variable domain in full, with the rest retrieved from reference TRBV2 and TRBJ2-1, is EPEVTQTPSHQVTQMGQEVILRCVPISNHLYFYWYRQILGQKVEFLVSFYNNEISEKSEIFDDQFSVERPDGSNFTLKIRSTKLEDSAMYFCASRGLAPAVNEQFFGPGTRLTVL.

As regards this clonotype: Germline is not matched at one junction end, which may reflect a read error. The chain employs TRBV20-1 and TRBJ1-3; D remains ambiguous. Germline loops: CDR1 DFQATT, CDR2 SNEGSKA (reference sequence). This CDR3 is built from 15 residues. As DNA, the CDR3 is TGCAGTGCTGGAGATCCCCTCCTCTCTGGAAACACCATATATTTT. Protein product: CSAGDPLLSGNTIYF.

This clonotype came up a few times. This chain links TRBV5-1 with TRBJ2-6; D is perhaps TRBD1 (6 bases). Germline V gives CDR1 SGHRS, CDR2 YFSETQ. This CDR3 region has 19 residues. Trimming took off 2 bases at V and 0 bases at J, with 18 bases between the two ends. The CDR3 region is CASSLDGRQVASGANVLTF. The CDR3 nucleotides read TGCGCCAGCAGCTTAGACGGGCGACAGGTGGCCTCTGGGGCCAACGTCCTGACTTTC.

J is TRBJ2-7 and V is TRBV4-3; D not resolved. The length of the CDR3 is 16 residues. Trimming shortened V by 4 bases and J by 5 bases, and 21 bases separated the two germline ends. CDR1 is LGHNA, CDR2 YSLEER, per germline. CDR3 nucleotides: TGCGCCAGCAGCCTGAGCTTGGGCAGGAGAATCGACGAGCAGTACTTC. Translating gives CASSLSLGRRIDEQYF.

As DNA, the CDR3 is TGTGCCAGCAGCCGGGCGGGATCCGACAATGAGCAGTACTTC. Protein product: CASSRAGSDNEQYF. This sequence joins TRBV4-2 and TRBJ2-5, with D perhaps matching TRBD2 (6 bases). Germline CDR1 LGHNA, CDR2 YNFKEQ. This CDR3 is built from 14 residues. The V and J ends lost 4 bases and 11 bases respectively, with 20 bases between them.

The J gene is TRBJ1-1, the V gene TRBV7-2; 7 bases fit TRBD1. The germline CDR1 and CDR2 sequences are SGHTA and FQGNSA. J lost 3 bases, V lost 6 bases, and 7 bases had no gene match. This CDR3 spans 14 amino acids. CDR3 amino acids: CASSAGQIYTEAFF. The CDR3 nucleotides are TGTGCCAGCAGTGCGGGACAGATCTACACTGAAGCTTTCTTT.